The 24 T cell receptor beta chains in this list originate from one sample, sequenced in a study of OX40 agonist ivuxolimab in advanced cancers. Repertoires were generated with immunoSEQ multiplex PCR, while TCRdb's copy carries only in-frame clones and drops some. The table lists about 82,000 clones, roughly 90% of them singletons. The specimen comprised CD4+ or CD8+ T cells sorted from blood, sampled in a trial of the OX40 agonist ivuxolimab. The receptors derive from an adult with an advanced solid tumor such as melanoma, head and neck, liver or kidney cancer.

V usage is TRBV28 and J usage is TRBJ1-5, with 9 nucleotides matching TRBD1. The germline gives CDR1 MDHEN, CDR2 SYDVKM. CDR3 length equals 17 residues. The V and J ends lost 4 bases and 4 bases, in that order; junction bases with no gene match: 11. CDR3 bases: TGTGCCAGCAGTTCACCGCGGACAGGGGTTTCAAATCAGCCCCAGCATTTT. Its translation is CASSSPRTGVSNQPQHF.

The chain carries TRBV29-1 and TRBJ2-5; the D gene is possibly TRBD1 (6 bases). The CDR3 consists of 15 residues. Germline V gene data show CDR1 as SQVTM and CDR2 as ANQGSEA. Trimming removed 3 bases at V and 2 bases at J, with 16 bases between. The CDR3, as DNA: TGCAGCGTTGATTACGGATACAGGGATCAAGAGACCCAGTACTTC. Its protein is CSVDYGYRDQETQYF.

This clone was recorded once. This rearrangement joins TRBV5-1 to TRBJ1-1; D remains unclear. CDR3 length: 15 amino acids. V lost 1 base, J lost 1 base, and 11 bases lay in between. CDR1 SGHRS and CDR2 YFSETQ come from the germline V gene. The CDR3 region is CASSLYDFTNTEAFF. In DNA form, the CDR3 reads TGCGCCAGCAGCTTGTATGACTTCACGAACACTGAAGCTTTCTTT. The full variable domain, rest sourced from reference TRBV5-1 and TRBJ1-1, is KAGVTQTPRYLIKTRGQQVTLSCSPISGHRSVSWYQQTPGQGLQFLFEYFSETQRNKGNFPGRFSGRQFSNSRSEMNVSTLELGDSALYLCASSLYDFTNTEAFFGQGTRLTVV.

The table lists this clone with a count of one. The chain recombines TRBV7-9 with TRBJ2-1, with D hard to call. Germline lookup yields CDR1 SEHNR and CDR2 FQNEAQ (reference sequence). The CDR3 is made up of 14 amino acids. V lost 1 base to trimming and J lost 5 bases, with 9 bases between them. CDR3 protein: CASSLVELHNEQFF. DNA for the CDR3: TGTGCCAGCAGCTTAGTGGAGCTTCACAATGAGCAGTTCTTC.

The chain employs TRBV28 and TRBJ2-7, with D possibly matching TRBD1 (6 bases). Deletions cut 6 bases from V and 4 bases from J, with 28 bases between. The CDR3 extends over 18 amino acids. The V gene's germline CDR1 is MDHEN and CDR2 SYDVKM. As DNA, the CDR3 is TGTGCCAGCAGACCTTCCGGGACACTAACCAGCCCCAATTACGAGCAGTACTTC. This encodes CASRPSGTLTSPNYEQYF.

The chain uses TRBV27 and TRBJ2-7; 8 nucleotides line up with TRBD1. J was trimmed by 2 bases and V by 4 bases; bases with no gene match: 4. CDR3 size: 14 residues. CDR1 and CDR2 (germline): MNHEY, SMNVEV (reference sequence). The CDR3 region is CASSSLGQAYEQYF. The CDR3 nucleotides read TGTGCCAGCAGTTCATTGGGACAGGCCTACGAGCAGTACTTC.

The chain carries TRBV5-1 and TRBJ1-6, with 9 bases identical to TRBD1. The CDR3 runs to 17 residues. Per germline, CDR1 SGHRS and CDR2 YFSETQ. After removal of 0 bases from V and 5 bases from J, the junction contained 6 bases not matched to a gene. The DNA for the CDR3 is TGCGCCAGCAGCTTGGCCCCACAGGGGGCCGATAATTCACCCCTCCACTTT. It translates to CASSLAPQGADNSPLHF. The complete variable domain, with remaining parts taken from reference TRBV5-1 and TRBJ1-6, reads KAGVTQTPRYLIKTRGQQVTLSCSPISGHRSVSWYQQTPGQGLQFLFEYFSETQRNKGNFPGRFSGRQFSNSRSEMNVSTLELGDSALYLCASSLAPQGADNSPLHFGNGTRLTVT.

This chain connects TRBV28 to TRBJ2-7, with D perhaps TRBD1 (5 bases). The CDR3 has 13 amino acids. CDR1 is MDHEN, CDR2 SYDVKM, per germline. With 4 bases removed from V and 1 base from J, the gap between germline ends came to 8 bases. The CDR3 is CASSWPGSYEQYF. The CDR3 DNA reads TGTGCCAGCAGTTGGCCAGGGTCCTACGAGCAGTACTTC.

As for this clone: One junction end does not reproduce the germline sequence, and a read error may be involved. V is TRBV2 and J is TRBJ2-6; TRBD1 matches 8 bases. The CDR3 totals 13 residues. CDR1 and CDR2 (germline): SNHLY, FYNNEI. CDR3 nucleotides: TGTGCCAGCAGCGCACAGGGGGTCAACGTCCTGACTTTC. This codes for CASSAQGVNVLTF.

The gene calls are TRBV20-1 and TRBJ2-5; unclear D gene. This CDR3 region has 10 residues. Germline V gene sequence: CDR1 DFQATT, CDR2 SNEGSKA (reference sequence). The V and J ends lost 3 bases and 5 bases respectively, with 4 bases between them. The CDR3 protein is CSASDETQYF. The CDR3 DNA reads TGCAGTGCTAGTGACGAGACCCAGTACTTC.

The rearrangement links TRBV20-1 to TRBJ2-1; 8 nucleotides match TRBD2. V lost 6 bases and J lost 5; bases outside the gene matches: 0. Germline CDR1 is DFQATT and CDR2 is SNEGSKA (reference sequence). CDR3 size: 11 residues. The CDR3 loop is CSAGGDNEQFF. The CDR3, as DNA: TGCAGTGCCGGGGGGGACAATGAGCAGTTCTTC.

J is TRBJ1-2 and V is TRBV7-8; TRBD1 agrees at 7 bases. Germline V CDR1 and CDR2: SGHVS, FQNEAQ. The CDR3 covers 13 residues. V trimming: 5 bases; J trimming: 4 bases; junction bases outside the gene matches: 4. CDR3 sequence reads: CASSDRQGYGYTF. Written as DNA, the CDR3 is TGTGCCAGCAGCGACAGACAGGGCTATGGCTACACCTTC.

The CDR3 region is CASIGTSFGSTGGTDTQYF. For the CDR3, the DNA is TGTGCCAGCATTGGCACTTCTTTTGGGTCCACAGGGGGCACAGATACGCAGTATTTT. This chain uses TRBV2 with TRBJ2-3; 7 positions match TRBD1. CDR1 SNHLY and CDR2 FYNNEI come from the germline V gene. This CDR3 region has 19 residues. V shed 7 bases and J 1 base; nucleotides not matched to a gene: 20.

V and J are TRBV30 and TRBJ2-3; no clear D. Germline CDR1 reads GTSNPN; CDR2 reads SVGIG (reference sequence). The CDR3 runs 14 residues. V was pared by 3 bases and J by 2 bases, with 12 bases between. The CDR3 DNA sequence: TGTGCCTGGAGGGGCAGGACCTCCACAGATACGCAGTATTTT. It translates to CAWRGRTSTDTQYF. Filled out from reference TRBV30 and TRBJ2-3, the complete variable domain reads SQTIHQWPATLVQPVGSPLSLECTVEGTSNPNLYWYRQAAGRGLQLLFYSVGIGQISSEVPQNLSASRPQDRQFILSSKKLLLSDSGFYLCAWRGRTSTDTQYFGPGTRLTVL.

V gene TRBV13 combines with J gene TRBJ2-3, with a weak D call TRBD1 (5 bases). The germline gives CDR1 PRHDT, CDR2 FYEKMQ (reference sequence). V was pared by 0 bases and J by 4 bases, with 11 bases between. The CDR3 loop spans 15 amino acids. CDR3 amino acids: CASSLGDRKADTQYF. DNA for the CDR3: TGTGCCAGCAGCTTAGGCGACAGAAAGGCAGATACGCAGTATTTT.

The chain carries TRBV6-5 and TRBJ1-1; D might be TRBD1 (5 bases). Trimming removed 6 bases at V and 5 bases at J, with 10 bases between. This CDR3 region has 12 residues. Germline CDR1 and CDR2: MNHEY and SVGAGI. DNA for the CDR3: TGTGCCAGCAGCCTGGAGGGGACTGAAGCTTTCTTT. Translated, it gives CASSLEGTEAFF.

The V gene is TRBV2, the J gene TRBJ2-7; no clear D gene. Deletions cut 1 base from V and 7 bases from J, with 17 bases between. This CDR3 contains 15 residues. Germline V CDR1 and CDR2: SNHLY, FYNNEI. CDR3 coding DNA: TGTGCCAGCAGTGAAGAGGATAGCTCTCTTTATGAGCAGTACTTC. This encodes CASSEEDSSLYEQYF.

The CDR3 nucleotides read TGCAGCGTCGCCAGCCCAGTTCCAAACTATGGCTACACCTTC. It is translated as CSVASPVPNYGYTF. The V and J genes are TRBV29-1 and TRBJ1-2; D remains unclear. The CDR3 extends over 14 amino acids. Trimming left V 6 bases short and J 2 bases short, with 16 bases between. In germline, CDR1 is SQVTM, CDR2 ANQGSEA.

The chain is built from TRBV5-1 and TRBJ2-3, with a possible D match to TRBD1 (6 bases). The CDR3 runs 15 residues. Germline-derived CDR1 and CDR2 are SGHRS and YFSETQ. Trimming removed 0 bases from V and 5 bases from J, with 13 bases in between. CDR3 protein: CASSLGQANQDTQYF. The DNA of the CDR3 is TGCGCCAGCAGCTTGGGACAGGCCAATCAAGATACGCAGTATTTT.

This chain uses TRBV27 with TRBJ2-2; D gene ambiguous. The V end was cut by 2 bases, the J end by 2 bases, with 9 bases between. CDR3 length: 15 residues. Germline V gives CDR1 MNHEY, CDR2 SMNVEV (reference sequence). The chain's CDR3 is CASSLLGSNTGELFF. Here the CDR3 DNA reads TGTGCCAGCAGTTTACTGGGCTCTAACACCGGGGAGCTGTTTTTT.

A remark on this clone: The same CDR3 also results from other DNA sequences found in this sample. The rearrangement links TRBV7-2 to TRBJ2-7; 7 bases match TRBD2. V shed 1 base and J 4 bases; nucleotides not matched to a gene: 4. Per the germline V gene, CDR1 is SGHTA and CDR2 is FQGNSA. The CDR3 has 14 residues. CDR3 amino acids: CASSLDRGSYEQYF. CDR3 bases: TGTGCCAGCAGCTTAGATCGCGGGAGTTACGAGCAGTACTTC.

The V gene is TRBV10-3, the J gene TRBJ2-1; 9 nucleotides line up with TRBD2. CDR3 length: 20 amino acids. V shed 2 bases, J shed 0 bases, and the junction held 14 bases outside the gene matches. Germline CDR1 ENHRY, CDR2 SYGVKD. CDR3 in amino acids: CAISELELAGLRGSYNEQFF. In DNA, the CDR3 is TGTGCCATCAGTGAGCTCGAACTAGCGGGCCTCAGGGGCTCCTACAATGAGCAGTTCTTC.

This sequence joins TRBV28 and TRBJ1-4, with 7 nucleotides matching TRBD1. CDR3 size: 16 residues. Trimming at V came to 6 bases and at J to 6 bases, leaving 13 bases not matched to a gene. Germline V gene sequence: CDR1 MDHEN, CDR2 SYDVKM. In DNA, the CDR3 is TGTGCCAGCAGGCTACGGACGGCAGGGGGTTATGAAAAACTGTTTTTT. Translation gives CASRLRTAGGYEKLFF. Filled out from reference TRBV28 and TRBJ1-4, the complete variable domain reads DVKVTQSSRYLVKRTGEKVFLECVQDMDHENMFWYRQDPGLGLRLIYFSYDVKMKEKGDIPEGYSVSREKKERFSLILESASTNQTSMYLCASRLRTAGGYEKLFFGSGTQLSVL.

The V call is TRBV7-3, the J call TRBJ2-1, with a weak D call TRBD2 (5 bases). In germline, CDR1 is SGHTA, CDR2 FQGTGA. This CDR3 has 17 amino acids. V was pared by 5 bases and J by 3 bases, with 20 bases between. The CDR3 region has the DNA TGTGCCAGCAGCGCCGTCAGCGGTGAGCGGAACTACAATGAGCAGTTCTTC. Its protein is CASSAVSGERNYNEQFF.